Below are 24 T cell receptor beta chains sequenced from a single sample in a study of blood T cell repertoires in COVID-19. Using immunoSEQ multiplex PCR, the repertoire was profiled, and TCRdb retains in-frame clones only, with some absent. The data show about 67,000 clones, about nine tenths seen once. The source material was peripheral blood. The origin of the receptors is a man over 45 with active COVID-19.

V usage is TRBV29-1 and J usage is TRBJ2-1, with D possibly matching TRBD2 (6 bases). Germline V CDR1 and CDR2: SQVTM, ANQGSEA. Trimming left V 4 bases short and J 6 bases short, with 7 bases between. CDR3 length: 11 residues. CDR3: CSVVGGNEQFF. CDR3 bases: TGCAGCGTTGTCGGGGGCAATGAGCAGTTCTTC.

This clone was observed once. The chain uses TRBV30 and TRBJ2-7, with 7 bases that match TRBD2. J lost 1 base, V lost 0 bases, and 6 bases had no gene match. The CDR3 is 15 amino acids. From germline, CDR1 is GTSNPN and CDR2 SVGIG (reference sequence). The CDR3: CAWSVQQGGSYEQYF. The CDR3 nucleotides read TGTGCCTGGAGTGTACAGCAGGGAGGGTCCTACGAGCAGTACTTC.

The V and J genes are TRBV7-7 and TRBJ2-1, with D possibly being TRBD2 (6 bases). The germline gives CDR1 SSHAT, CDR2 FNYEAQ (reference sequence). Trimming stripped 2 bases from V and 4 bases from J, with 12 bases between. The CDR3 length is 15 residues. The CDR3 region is CASSLRGRRYNEQFF. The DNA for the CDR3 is TGTGCCAGCAGCTTACGTGGGAGGCGGTACAATGAGCAGTTCTTC. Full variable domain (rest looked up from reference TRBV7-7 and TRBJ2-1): GAGVSQSPRYKVTKRGQDVTLRCDPISSHATLYWYQQALGQGPEFLTYFNYEAQPDKSGLPSDRFSAERPEGSISTLTIQRTEQRDSAMYRCASSLRGRRYNEQFFGPGTRLTVL.

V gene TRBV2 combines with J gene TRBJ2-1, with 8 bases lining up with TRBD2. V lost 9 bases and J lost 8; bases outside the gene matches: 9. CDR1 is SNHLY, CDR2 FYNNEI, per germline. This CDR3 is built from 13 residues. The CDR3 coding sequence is TGTGCCAGTGGAGGACTAGCTCCCCATGAGCAGTTCTTC. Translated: CASGGLAPHEQFF.

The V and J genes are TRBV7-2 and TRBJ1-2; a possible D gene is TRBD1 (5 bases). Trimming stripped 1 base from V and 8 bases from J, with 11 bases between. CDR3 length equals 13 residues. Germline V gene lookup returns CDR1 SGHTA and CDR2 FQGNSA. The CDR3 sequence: CASSLGWQGGYTF. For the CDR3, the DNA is TGTGCCAGCAGCTTAGGTTGGCAGGGAGGCTACACCTTC. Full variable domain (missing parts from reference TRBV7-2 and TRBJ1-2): GAGVSQSPSNKVTEKGKDVELRCDPISGHTALYWYRQSLGQGLEFLIYFQGNSAPDKSGLPSDRFSAERTGGSVSTLTIQRTQQEDSAVYLCASSLGWQGGYTFGSGTRLTVV.

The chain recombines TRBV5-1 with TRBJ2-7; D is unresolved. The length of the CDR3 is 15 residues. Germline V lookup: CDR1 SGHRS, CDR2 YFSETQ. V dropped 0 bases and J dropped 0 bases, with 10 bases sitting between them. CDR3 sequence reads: CASSLVPGSSYEQYF. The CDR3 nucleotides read TGCGCCAGCAGCTTGGTTCCTGGTAGCTCCTACGAGCAGTACTTC.

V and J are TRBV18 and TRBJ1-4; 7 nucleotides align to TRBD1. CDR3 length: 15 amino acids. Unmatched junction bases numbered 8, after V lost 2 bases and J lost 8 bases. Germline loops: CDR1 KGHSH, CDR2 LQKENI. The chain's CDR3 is CASSPRDRLREKLFF. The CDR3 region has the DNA TGTGCCAGCTCACCAAGGGACAGATTGCGGGAAAAACTGTTTTTT.

This chain's CDR3 is CASTPGRGHTEAFF. CDR3 nucleotides: TGCGCCAGCACCCCCGGGAGGGGGCACACTGAAGCTTTCTTT. This chain uses TRBV5-1 with TRBJ1-1; TRBD1 agrees at 7 bases. V lost 6 bases, J lost 3 bases, and 8 bases stayed unmatched. The CDR3 has 14 amino acids. The V gene's germline CDR1 is SGHRS and CDR2 YFSETQ.

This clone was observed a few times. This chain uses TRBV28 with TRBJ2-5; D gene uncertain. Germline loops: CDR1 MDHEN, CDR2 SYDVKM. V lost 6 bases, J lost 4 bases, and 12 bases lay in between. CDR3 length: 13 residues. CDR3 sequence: CASSIPSGETQYF. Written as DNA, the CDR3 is TGTGCCAGCAGCATCCCGTCCGGAGAGACCCAGTACTTC.

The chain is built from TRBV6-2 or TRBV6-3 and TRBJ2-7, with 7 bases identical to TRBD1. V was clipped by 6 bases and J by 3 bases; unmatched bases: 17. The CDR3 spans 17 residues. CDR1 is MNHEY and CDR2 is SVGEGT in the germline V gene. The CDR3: CASSPRPRGQKGYEQYF. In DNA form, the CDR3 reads TGTGCCAGCAGCCCTCGACCCCGGGGACAGAAAGGCTACGAGCAGTACTTC.

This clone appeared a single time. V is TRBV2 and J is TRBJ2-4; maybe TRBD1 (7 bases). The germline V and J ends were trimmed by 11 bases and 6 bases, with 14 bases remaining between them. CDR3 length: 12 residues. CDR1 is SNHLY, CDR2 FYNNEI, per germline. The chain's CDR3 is CAVRGAINIQYF. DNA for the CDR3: TGTGCCGTCAGGGGGGCAATAAACATTCAGTACTTC. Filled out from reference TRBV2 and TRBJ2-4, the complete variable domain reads EPEVTQTPSHQVTQMGQEVILRCVPISNHLYFYWYRQILGQKVEFLVSFYNNEISEKSEIFDDQFSVERPDGSNFTLKIRSTKLEDSAMYFCAVRGAINIQYFGAGTRLSVL.

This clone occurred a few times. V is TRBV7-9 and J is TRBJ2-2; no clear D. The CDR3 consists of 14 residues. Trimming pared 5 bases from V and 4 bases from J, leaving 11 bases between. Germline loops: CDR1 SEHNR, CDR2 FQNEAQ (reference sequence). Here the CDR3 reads CASSTQVVTGELFF. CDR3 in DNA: TGTGCCAGCAGCACCCAGGTGGTCACCGGGGAGCTGTTTTTT.

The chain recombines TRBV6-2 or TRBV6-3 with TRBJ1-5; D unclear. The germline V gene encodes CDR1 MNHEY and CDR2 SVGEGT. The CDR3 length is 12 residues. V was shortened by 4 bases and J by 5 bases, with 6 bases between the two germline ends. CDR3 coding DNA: TGTGCCAGCAGTTCCGGGGATCAGCCCCAGCATTTT. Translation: CASSSGDQPQHF.

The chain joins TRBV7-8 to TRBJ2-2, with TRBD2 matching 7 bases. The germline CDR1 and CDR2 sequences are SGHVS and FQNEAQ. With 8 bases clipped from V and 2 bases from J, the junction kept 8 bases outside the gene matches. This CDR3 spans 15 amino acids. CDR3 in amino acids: CASRRLAENTGELFF. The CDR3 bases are TGTGCCAGCCGCCGACTAGCTGAAAACACCGGGGAGCTGTTTTTT.

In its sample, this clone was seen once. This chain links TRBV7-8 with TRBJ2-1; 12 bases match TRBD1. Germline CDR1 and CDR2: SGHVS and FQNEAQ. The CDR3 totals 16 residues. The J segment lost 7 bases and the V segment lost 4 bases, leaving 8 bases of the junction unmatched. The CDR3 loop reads CASSSTPGQGANEQFF. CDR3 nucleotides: TGTGCCAGCAGCTCTACACCGGGACAGGGGGCGAATGAGCAGTTCTTC.

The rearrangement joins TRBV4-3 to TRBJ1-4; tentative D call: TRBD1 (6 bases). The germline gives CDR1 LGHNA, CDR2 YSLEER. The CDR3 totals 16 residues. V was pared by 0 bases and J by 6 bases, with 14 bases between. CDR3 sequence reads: CASSQEAARGYEKLFF. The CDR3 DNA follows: TGCGCCAGCAGCCAAGAGGCAGCCAGGGGATATGAAAAACTGTTTTTT.

CDR3 sequence: CASSQDPRVNDGYTF. The CDR3 DNA follows: TGCGCCAGCAGCCAAGATCCCAGGGTAAATGATGGCTACACCTTC. The chain combines TRBV4-3 with TRBJ1-2, with D perhaps matching TRBD1 (5 bases). The germline CDR1 and CDR2 sequences are LGHNA and YSLEER. V lost 0 bases and J 6 bases, leaving 14 bases between the germline ends. The CDR3 consists of 15 residues.

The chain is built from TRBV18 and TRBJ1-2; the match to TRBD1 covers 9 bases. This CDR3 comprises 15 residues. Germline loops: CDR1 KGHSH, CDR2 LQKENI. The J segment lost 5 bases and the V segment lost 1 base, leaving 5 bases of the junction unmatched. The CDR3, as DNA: TGTGCCAGCTCACCACTCGGGACAGGGCAATATGGCTACACCTTC. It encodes CASSPLGTGQYGYTF. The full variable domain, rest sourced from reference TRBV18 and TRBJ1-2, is NAGVMQNPRHLVRRRGQEARLRCSPMKGHSHVYWYRQLPEEGLKFMVYLQKENIIDESGMPKERFSAEFPKEGPSILRIQQVVRGDSAAYFCASSPLGTGQYGYTFGSGTRLTVV.

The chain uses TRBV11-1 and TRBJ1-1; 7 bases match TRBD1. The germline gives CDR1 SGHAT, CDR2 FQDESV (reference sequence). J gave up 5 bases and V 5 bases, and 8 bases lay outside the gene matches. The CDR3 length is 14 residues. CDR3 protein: CASSPARGETEAFF. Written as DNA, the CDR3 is TGTGCCAGCAGCCCGGCCAGGGGGGAGACTGAAGCTTTCTTT.

The CDR3 is CASSPYIPGYEQYF. The CDR3 DNA reads as TGTGCCAGCAGCCCCTATATTCCGGGGTACGAGCAGTACTTC. The chain employs TRBV3-1 (or the pseudogene TRBV3-2) and TRBJ2-7, with D possibly being TRBD2 (5 bases). V lost 4 bases and J 4 bases, leaving 14 bases between the germline ends. Germline CDR1 is LGHDT and CDR2 is YNNKEL (reference sequence). The CDR3 is 14 amino acids.

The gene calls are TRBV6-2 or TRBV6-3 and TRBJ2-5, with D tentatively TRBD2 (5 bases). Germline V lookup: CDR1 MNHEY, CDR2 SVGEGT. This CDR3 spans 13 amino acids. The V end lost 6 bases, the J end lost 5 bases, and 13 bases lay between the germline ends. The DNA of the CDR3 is TGTGCCAGCAGCTCCAGGAGAGGGGAGACCCAGTACTTC. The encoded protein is CASSSRRGETQYF.

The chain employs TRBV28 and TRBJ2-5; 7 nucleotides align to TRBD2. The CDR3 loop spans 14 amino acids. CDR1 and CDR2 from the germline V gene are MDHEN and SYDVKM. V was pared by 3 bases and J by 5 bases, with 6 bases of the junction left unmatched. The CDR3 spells CASSLVGGWETQYF. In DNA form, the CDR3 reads TGTGCCAGCAGTTTGGTGGGGGGGTGGGAGACCCAGTACTTC.

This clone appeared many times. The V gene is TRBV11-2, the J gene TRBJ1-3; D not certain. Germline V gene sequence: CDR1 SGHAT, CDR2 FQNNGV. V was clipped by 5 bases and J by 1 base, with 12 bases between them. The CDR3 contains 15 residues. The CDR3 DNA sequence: TGTGCCAGCAGCCTTCTTCGAGGGTCTGGAAACACCATATATTTT. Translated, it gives CASSLLRGSGNTIYF. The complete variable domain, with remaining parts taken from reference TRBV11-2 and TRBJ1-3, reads EAGVAQSPRYKIIEKRQSVAFWCNPISGHATLYWYQQILGQGPKLLIQFQNNGVVDDSQLPKDRFSAERLKGVDSTLKIQPAKLEDSAVYLCASSLLRGSGNTIYFGEGSWLTVV.

CDR3 region: CASRRYGGAGSDTQYF. The CDR3 DNA reads TGTGCCAGCAGGCGTTACGGGGGGGCCGGGTCAGATACGCAGTATTTT. V gene TRBV2 combines with J gene TRBJ2-3, with 8 bases aligning to TRBD2. Looked up from germline, CDR1 is SNHLY and CDR2 is FYNNEI. V lost 6 bases and J lost 4; bases outside the gene matches: 12. The CDR3 extends over 16 amino acids.